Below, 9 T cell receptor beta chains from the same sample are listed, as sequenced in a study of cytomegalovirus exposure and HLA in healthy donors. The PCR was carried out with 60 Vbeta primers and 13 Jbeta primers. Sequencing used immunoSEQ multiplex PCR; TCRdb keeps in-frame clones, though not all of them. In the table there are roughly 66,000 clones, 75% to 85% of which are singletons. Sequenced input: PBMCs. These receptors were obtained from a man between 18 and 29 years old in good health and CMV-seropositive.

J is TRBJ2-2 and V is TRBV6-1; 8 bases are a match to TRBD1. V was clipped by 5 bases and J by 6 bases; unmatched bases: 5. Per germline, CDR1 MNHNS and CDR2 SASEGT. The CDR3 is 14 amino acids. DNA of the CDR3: TGTGCCAGCAGTCGACAGGGGATAGCCGGGGAGCTGTTTTTT. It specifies CASSRQGIAGELFF.

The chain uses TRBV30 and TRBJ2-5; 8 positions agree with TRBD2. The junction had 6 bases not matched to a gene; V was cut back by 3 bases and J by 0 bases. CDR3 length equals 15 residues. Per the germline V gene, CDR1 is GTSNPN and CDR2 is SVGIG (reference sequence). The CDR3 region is CAWSQEAGDQETQYF. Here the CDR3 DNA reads TGTGCCTGGAGCCAGGAAGCGGGGGACCAAGAGACCCAGTACTTC.

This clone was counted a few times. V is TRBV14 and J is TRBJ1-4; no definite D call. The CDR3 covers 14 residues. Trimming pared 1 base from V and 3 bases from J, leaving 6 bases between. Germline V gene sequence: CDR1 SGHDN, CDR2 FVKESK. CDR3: CASSQASANEKLFF. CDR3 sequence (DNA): TGTGCCAGCAGCCAAGCGTCGGCTAATGAAAAACTGTTTTTT.

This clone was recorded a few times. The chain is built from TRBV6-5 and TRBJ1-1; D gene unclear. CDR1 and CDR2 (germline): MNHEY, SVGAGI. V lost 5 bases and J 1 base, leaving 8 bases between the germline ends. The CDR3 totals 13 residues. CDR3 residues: CASSLLANTEAFF. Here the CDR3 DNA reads TGTGCCAGCAGTCTCCTGGCGAACACTGAAGCTTTCTTT.

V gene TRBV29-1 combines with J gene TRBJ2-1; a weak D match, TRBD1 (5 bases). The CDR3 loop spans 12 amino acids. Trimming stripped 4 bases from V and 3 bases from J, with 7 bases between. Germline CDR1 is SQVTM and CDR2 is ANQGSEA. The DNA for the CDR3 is TGCAGCGTTGGCCAGGGCTACAATGAGCAGTTCTTC. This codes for CSVGQGYNEQFF.

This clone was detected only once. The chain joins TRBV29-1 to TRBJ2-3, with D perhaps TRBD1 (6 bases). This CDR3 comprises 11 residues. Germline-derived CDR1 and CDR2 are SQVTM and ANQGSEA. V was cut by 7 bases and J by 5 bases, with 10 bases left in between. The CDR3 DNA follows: TGCAGCGCGGGACACTTAGATACGCAGTATTTT. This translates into CSAGHLDTQYF.

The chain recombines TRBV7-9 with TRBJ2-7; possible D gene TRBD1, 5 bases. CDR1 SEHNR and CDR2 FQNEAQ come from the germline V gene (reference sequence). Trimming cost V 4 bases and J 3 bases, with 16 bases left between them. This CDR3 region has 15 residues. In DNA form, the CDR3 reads TGTGCCAGCAGCTCGCCTACGGACAACTTCTACGAGCAGTACTTC. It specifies CASSSPTDNFYEQYF.

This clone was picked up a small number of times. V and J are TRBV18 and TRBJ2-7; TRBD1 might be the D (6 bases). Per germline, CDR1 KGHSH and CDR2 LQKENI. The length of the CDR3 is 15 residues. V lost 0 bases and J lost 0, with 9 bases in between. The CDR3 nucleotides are TGTGCCAGCTCACCACCGAGGGGGAGCTCCTACGAGCAGTACTTC. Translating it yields CASSPPRGSSYEQYF.

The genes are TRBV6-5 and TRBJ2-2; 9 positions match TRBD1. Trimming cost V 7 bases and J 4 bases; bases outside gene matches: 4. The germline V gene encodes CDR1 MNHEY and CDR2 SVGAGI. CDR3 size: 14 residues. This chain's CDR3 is CASNHRGPTGELFF. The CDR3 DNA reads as TGTGCCAGCAACCACAGGGGGCCCACCGGGGAGCTGTTTTTT.